This TCR beta chain was sequenced during a study of CD8 T cells in ankylosing spondylitis. The V gene's germline CDR1 is SGHAT and CDR2 FQNNGV. This CDR3 is 14 amino acids long. The germline V and J ends were trimmed by 1 base and 5 bases, with 12 bases remaining between them. This clonotype was observed a handful of times. The antigen is undetermined. A quantitative 5'-RACE method, one with molecular barcodes, was used to make TCR beta libraries. TCRdb called the 5' RACE reads again in MiXCR, with one record for every CDR3 protein. The sample includes around 890,000 distinct CDR3 sequences, about 12% of them seen just once. The study, taken as a whole, reports: Several of the motif variants were reported before in synovial fluid and blood from reactive arthritis. As for the disease-linked clones, they showed a CD8+ phenotype and occurred at relatively low frequencies in peripheral blood. As reported, disease-linked clones showed significant enrichment in matched ankylosing spondylitis synovial fluid. Blood of patients with ankylosing spondylitis appeared to be characterized by a TCR beta motif of several highly homologous variants.

The clonotype was recovered from a male donor with ankylosing spondylitis. The chain uses TRBV11-2 and TRBJ2-7, with D unclear. Sequenced material: blood, either unsorted or a sorted T cell fraction (not recorded which). The CDR3, as DNA: TGTGCCAGCAGCTTAGTTATCCGGGCAGACGAGCAGTACTTC. As protein: CASSLVIRADEQYF.